These T cell receptor beta chains were read from a single sample in a study of T cells in Graves' hyperthyroidism and ophthalmopathy. TCRdb re-called the multiplex PCR reads with MiXCR, one entry per CDR3 protein. The data show approximately 400,000 distinct CDR3 sequences, 15% to 18% seen once. Sequencing used blood. The receptors stem from a woman in her late teens or twenties with Graves' hyperthyroidism. Both conserved end residues are part of each CDR3. Fields, in order: J gene, CDR3 length, V gene, clone size, D gene, CDR3 DNA, CDR3 protein. A D gene is named only where the DNA matches it firmly. Size values are once, few and many counts, or a class for expanded clones, and some rows have none.

TRBJ2-5 15 TRBV13 . TRBD1 TGTGCCAGCAGCTTGGGGGACAGGAGGCAAGAGACCCAGTACTTC CASSLGDRRQETQYF
TRBJ1-6 20 TRBV19 few . TGTGCCAGTAGTCCTAATGAGGGCGCGCCGTGGGGTGTGGATAATTCACCCCTCCACTTT CASSPNEGAPWGVDNSPLHF
TRBJ1-2 13 TRBV12-3/TRBV12-4 . . TGTGCCAGCAGTTTTCCGGGGGTGAAAGGCTACACCTTC CASSFPGVKGYTF
TRBJ1-4 15 TRBV14 . . TGTGCCAGCAACAAAGCACCTCACGCCGATGAAAAACTGTTTTTT CASNKAPHADEKLFF
TRBJ2-3 18 TRBV15 many . TGTGCCACCAGCAGAGATTTGGGGAGGGGGCGGTGGACAGATACGCAGTATTTT CATSRDLGRGRWTDTQYF
TRBJ2-5 15 TRBV14 . TRBD1 TGTGCCAGCAGCCAAGAATTGGGACAGAGGGAGACCCAGTACTTC CASSQELGQRETQYF
TRBJ1-1 16 TRBV29-1 many TRBD1 TGCAGCGTCGGATGGGACAGGGGGCAGATGGGCACTGAAGCTTTCTTT CSVGWDRGQMGTEAFF
TRBJ2-1 13 TRBV6-1 many . TGTGCCAGCATCCTCGACACCTACAATGAGCAGTTCTTC CASILDTYNEQFF
TRBJ2-3 14 TRBV7-9 few . TGTGCCAGCAGCCACTATAAAGGCACAGATACGCAGTATTTT CASSHYKGTDTQYF
TRBJ2-3 18 TRBV29-1 . . TGCAGCGTTGACCAGGTGGGGGGTCGGGGCCAGAACACAGATACGCAGTATTTT CSVDQVGGRGQNTDTQYF
TRBJ2-3 13 TRBV6-2/TRBV6-3 few . TGTGCCAGCACCAGGGTCAGCACAGATACGCAGTATTTT CASTRVSTDTQYF
TRBJ2-7 16 TRBV14 many TRBD2 TGTGCCAGCAGCCAAACCGGCGGGAGGGCCAACTACGAGCAGTACTTC CASSQTGGRANYEQYF
TRBJ2-7 16 TRBV5-1 few . TGCGCCAGCAGCCCCGGCTTTCTATCCCTATCATACGAGCAGTACTTC CASSPGFLSLSYEQYF
TRBJ1-5 16 TRBV2 many TRBD1 TGTGCCAGCAGGGCCTATGGGACAGCTGGCAATCAGCCCCAGCATTTT CASRAYGTAGNQPQHF
TRBJ1-1 14 TRBV13 many . TGTGCCAGCTCCAGGGATGCGAGGAACACTGAAGCTTTCTTT CASSRDARNTEAFF
TRBJ2-5 13 TRBV20-1 few TRBD2 TGCAGTGCAGCGACTAGCGGGGTTGAGACCCAGTACTTC CSAATSGVETQYF
TRBJ1-1 19 TRBV10-2 many TRBD1 TGCGCCAGCAGTGAGTCTAACCCTGGCTGGGGGACAGGGAACACTGAAGCTTTCTTT CASSESNPGWGTGNTEAFF
TRBJ2-7 15 TRBV28 . . TGTGCCAGCAGTTTATACGGGACGCCTCCCTACGAGCAGTACTTC CASSLYGTPPYEQYF
TRBJ2-3 15 TRBV24-1 few . TGTGCCACCAGTGATTTGGGCGGGAGCACAGATACGCAGTATTTT CATSDLGGSTDTQYF
TRBJ1-1 12 TRBV4-1 many . TGCGCCAGCAGGAACAGACGGACTGAAGCTTTCTTT CASRNRRTEAFF
TRBJ1-5 17 TRBV18 . . TGTGCCAGCTCACCCCTCGGGAACGCGGAGGAGAATCAGCCCCAGCATTTT CASSPLGNAEENQPQHF
TRBJ2-3 15 TRBV28 . TRBD2 TGTGCCAGCAGTCCTCCGGGACTAGCGGGAGATACGCAGTATTTT CASSPPGLAGDTQYF
TRBJ2-1 15 TRBV10-3 few TRBD2 TGTGCCATCAGTGATTCCGGGGGGGGTTACAATGAGCAGTTCTTC CAISDSGGGYNEQFF
TRBJ1-1 15 TRBV5-8 many . TGTGCCAGCAGCTTGGATGGCCGACCGATGACTGAAGCTTTCTTT CASSLDGRPMTEAFF
TRBJ1-2 15 TRBV6-2/TRBV6-3 . . TGTGCCAGCAGTATCCCCGAGAGGGGCAACTATGGCTACACCTTC CASSIPERGNYGYTF
TRBJ2-1 16 TRBV2 few TRBD2 TGTGCCAGCAGCCTCACCCGGGAGGGGGTTTATAATGAGCAGTTCTTC CASSLTREGVYNEQFF
TRBJ2-7 14 TRBV7-9 few TRBD1 TGTGCCAGCAGCTCGACAGGGTTTTTATACGAGCAGTACTTC CASSSTGFLYEQYF
TRBJ2-7 11 TRBV28 many . TGTGCCAGCAGCTCTAACTACGAGCAGTACTTC CASSSNYEQYF
TRBJ2-7 15 TRBV4-3 few . TGCGCCAGCAGCCAAGATAGAACGGAACGCTACGAGCAGTACTTC CASSQDRTERYEQYF
TRBJ2-7 14 TRBV10-3 few . TGTGCCATCGGTACCGGGACGAGTCTCTACGAGCAGTACTTC CAIGTGTSLYEQYF
TRBJ1-1 16 TRBV14 few TRBD1 TGTGCCAGCAGCCCAGTCACCAGGGGGCGCGGGACTGAAGCTTTCTTT CASSPVTRGRGTEAFF
TRBJ1-5 15 TRBV27 many . TGTGCCAGCAGTTTAACGGTGAGGAGCAATCAGCCCCAGCATTTT CASSLTVRSNQPQHF
TRBJ2-2 18 TRBV2 . TRBD2 TGTGCCAGCAGTGAACTAGCGGACTACAGAGTTAGTGCCGGGGAGCTGTTTTTT CASSELADYRVSAGELFF
TRBJ2-1 14 TRBV7-9 many TRBD1 TGTGCCAGCAGCCCCCGGGACAGGAGGAATGAGCAGTTCTTC CASSPRDRRNEQFF
TRBJ2-5 15 TRBV5-4 few TRBD2 TGTGCCAGCAGCGTCGCGGGACTACCCCAAGAGACCCAGTACTTC CASSVAGLPQETQYF
TRBJ2-7 15 TRBV28 many TRBD2 TGTGCCAGCAACCCTAGCGGGAGGTTTTCCTACGAGCAGTACTTC CASNPSGRFSYEQYF
TRBJ1-6 13 TRBV20-1 . TRBD1 TGCAGTGTTAGGACAGGGGATAATTCACCCCTCCACTTT CSVRTGDNSPLHF
TRBJ2-3 18 TRBV5-1 many . TGCGCCAGCAGCCCCTCCAGAGGGGGGGCCATTTTTGCAGATACGCAGTATTTT CASSPSRGGAIFADTQYF
TRBJ2-1 17 TRBV15 many . TGTGCCACCAGCAGAGATATCATAGGGAAAATCGTTAATGAGCAGTTCTTC CATSRDIIGKIVNEQFF
TRBJ2-4 18 TRBV11-2 many . TGTGCCAGCAGCGTTATAGGAGGGGCCTTGCTAGCCAAAAACATTCAGTACTTC CASSVIGGALLAKNIQYF
TRBJ2-3 14 TRBV7-2 . . TGTGCCAGCAGCCCTCTTGGCGGGGAAGATACGCAGTATTTT CASSPLGGEDTQYF
TRBJ1-4 12 TRBV12-3/TRBV12-4 . . TGTGCCAGCAGCGCGTTAAATGAAAAACTGTTTTTT CASSALNEKLFF
TRBJ1-1 12 TRBV28 many . TGTGCCAGCGTACGGGGGATCACTGAAGCTTTCTTT CASVRGITEAFF
TRBJ2-5 17 TRBV5-1 few . TGCGCCAGCAGCCCCCTCGGAGCAGTCTGGCTCCAAGAGACCCAGTACTTC CASSPLGAVWLQETQYF
TRBJ2-5 15 TRBV7-8 many TRBD2 TGTGCCAGCAGATTAACCGGGACTAGCGGGGGAACCCAGTACTTC CASRLTGTSGGTQYF
TRBJ1-1 16 TRBV28 many TRBD1 TGTGCCAGCAGCTCGAACGACAGGGGGCAATACACTGAAGCTTTCTTT CASSSNDRGQYTEAFF